These 25 T cell receptor beta chains were all obtained from the same sample, sequenced in a study of blood T cell repertoires in COVID-19. Clones were read by immunoSEQ multiplex PCR, and TCRdb kept only the in-frame ones, dropping some. Of 170,000 or so clones detected, about 90% appear once; the ten largest clones hold approximately 6.5%. Sequenced sample: PBMCs or T cells enriched from blood (not recorded which). The source is a woman aged 45 to 65 who had recovered from COVID-19.

The rearrangement joins TRBV7-9 to TRBJ2-2; TRBD2 agrees at 11 bases. CDR1 and CDR2 (germline): SEHNR, FQNEAQ (reference sequence). The V segment lost 5 bases and the J segment 4 bases; nucleotides outside the gene matches: 15. This CDR3 is built from 19 residues. The CDR3 DNA is TGTGCCAGCAGCGTCGCATCGGTCCTAGGGACTAGCGGCACCGGGGAGCTGTTTTTT. Translated, it gives CASSVASVLGTSGTGELFF.

This clone has only one observation. The chain employs TRBV19 and TRBJ2-3; 9 bases agree with TRBD1. The V segment lost 5 bases and the J segment 3 bases; nucleotides outside the gene matches: 6. The V gene's germline CDR1 is LNHDA and CDR2 SQIVND (reference sequence). The CDR3 extends over 15 amino acids. CDR3 in amino acids: CASSRDRALTDTQYF. The CDR3 nucleotides read TGTGCCAGTAGTCGGGACAGGGCTTTGACAGATACGCAGTATTTT.

V gene TRBV5-6 combines with J gene TRBJ1-6; maybe TRBD1 (6 bases). V dropped 1 base and J dropped 6 bases, with 8 bases sitting between them. Germline loops: CDR1 SGHDT, CDR2 YYEEEE. This CDR3 has 14 residues. CDR3 residues: CASSLLGGNSPLHF. The CDR3, as DNA: TGTGCCAGCAGCTTGTTAGGGGGTAATTCACCCCTCCACTTT.

The chain combines TRBV5-1 with TRBJ1-2, with TRBD1 as a possible D gene (5 bases). V gave up 3 bases and J gave up 4 bases, with 10 bases separating them. The CDR3 totals 13 residues. Germline CDR1 reads SGHRS; CDR2 reads YFSETQ. Here the CDR3 DNA reads TGCGCCAGCAGCTCGGACGGGGGCTATGGCTACACCTTC. It specifies CASSSDGGYGYTF.

The V and J genes are TRBV19 and TRBJ2-2; 10 nucleotides agree with TRBD2. Trimming removed 5 bases from V and 4 bases from J; junction bases left unmatched: 4. Germline CDR1 reads LNHDA; CDR2 reads SQIVND (reference sequence). The CDR3 is 15 amino acids. Written as DNA, the CDR3 is TGTGCCAGTAGTTCCAAGCGGGAGGGCACCGGGGAGCTGTTTTTT. Amino acids: CASSSKREGTGELFF.

The chain recombines TRBV10-2 with TRBJ2-7; TRBD1 is a possible D gene (6 bases). V was clipped by 1 base and J by 2 bases, with 15 bases between them. CDR1 and CDR2 (germline): WSHSY, SAAADI. The CDR3 spans 16 residues. The CDR3 bases are TGCGCCAGCAGTGAGTTGTCAGGGGTAAGGCCCTACGAGCAGTACTTC. This gives the protein CASSELSGVRPYEQYF.

The rearrangement uses TRBV5-4 and TRBJ1-2; 11 positions agree with TRBD1. CDR1 is SGHNT, CDR2 YYREEE, per germline (reference sequence). The trim removed 3 bases at V and 7 bases at J, leaving 8 bases unmatched. The CDR3 length is 15 residues. This CDR3 is CASSSRGTGGVGYTF. The CDR3 region has the DNA TGTGCCAGCAGCTCTAGGGGGACAGGGGGAGTTGGCTACACCTTC.

This clone occurred once. V gene TRBV10-3 combines with J gene TRBJ2-7; no firm D call. Germline assignment: CDR1 ENHRY and CDR2 SYGVKD. The CDR3 sequence is 11 residues long. V was trimmed by 5 bases and J by 3 bases, leaving 5 bases between them. CDR3 residues: CAISNSYEQYF. DNA for the CDR3: TGTGCCATCAGTAACAGCTACGAGCAGTACTTC.

The rearrangement links TRBV5-1 to TRBJ2-3, with 7 bases aligning to TRBD2. Looked up from germline, CDR1 is SGHRS and CDR2 is YFSETQ. The CDR3 length is 17 residues. V was clipped by 0 bases and J by 0 bases; unmatched bases: 7. CDR3 protein: CASSLAGLGSSTDTQYF. DNA for the CDR3: TGCGCCAGCAGCTTGGCCGGACTAGGTAGTAGCACAGATACGCAGTATTTT.

The chain employs TRBV7-9 and TRBJ1-1; D remains ambiguous. The CDR3 is 13 amino acids. The germline V gene has CDR1 SEHNR and CDR2 FQNEAQ (reference sequence). Trimming took off 0 bases at V and 5 bases at J, with 7 bases between the two ends. The CDR3 DNA sequence: TGTGCCAGCAGCTTAGCGCGGGAGACTGAAGCTTTCTTT. Protein: CASSLARETEAFF.

The chain uses TRBV19 and TRBJ2-1; no firm D call. The CDR3 consists of 12 residues. Germline-derived CDR1 and CDR2 are LNHDA and SQIVND (reference sequence). Trimming left V 7 bases short and J 4 bases short, with 8 bases between. The chain's CDR3 is CASISVYNEQFF. CDR3 DNA: TGTGCCAGTATAAGCGTGTACAATGAGCAGTTCTTC.

The genes are TRBV27 and TRBJ2-6, with D possibly being TRBD2 (6 bases). Trimming took off 9 bases at V and 3 bases at J, with 12 bases between the two ends. Germline CDR1 and CDR2: MNHEY and SMNVEV (reference sequence). The CDR3 contains 14 residues. The chain's CDR3 is CASTEGSGANVLTF. CDR3 nucleotides: TGTGCCAGTACGGAGGGCAGTGGGGCCAACGTCCTGACTTTC.

The rearrangement uses TRBV11-3 and TRBJ2-1; D may be TRBD2 (6 bases). V was trimmed by 4 bases and J by 2 bases, leaving 12 bases between them. Per germline, CDR1 SGHNT and CDR2 YENEEA. The length of the CDR3 is 15 residues. The chain's CDR3 is CASSSGTRPYNEQFF. The CDR3, as DNA: TGTGCCAGCAGCTCAGGGACTCGCCCCTACAATGAGCAGTTCTTC.

This sequence joins TRBV5-1 and TRBJ2-3, with TRBD2 matching 10 bases. The CDR3 spans 15 residues. The ends lost 0 bases at V and 6 bases at J; junction bases unmatched: 4. Germline-derived CDR1 and CDR2 are SGHRS and YFSETQ. CDR3 sequence reads: CASSLGLAGVDTQYF. The CDR3 DNA follows: TGCGCCAGCAGCTTGGGGCTAGCGGGAGTGGATACGCAGTATTTT.

This clone was seen a few times. V and J are TRBV30 and TRBJ1-5; D is possibly TRBD1 (5 bases). This CDR3 is built from 16 residues. CDR1 GTSNPN and CDR2 SVGIG come from the germline V gene (reference sequence). Trimming shortened V by 0 bases and J by 3 bases, and 15 bases separated the two germline ends. DNA for the CDR3: TGTGCCTGGAGTGTACTCCAGGGAGGGCCCAATCAGCCCCAGCATTTT. Its translation: CAWSVLQGGPNQPQHF.

The chain is built from TRBV4-1 and TRBJ1-1; a possible D gene is TRBD1 (6 bases). This CDR3 spans 15 amino acids. CDR1 is MGHRA and CDR2 is YSYEKL in the germline V gene. Between the trimmed V and J ends, which lost 1 base and 4 bases, there was a span of 13 bases. The CDR3 sequence is CASSQAGGAGTEAFF. CDR3 coding DNA: TGCGCCAGCAGCCAAGCTGGGGGGGCAGGCACTGAAGCTTTCTTT.

The chain combines TRBV6-5 with TRBJ2-7; a possible D gene is TRBD2 (5 bases). V was clipped by 10 bases and J by 1 base, with 14 bases between them. CDR1 is MNHEY, CDR2 SVGAGI, per germline. The CDR3 has 13 residues. CDR3 in DNA: TGTGCCACCAAGGGAGACGGTTCCTACGAGCAGTACTTC. It translates to CATKGDGSYEQYF.

The V and J genes are TRBV4-1 and TRBJ2-7, with D tentatively TRBD2 (6 bases). Germline V gene lookup returns CDR1 MGHRA and CDR2 YSYEKL. This CDR3 has 19 residues. Trimming cost V 3 bases and J 4 bases, with 28 bases left between them. In DNA, the CDR3 is TGCGCCAGCAGCCAGGACGGGGAGGCCGTTAGAGCGGGCCCATACGAGCAGTACTTC. This translates into CASSQDGEAVRAGPYEQYF.

The rearrangement uses TRBV2 and TRBJ2-7; D is uncertain. The CDR3 is 10 amino acids. Trimming took 6 bases from V and 4 from J, leaving 4 bases between them. Germline V lookup: CDR1 SNHLY, CDR2 FYNNEI. CDR3 sequence (DNA): TGTGCCAGCAGCGCGTACGAGCAGTACTTC. It specifies CASSAYEQYF.

V gene TRBV7-9 combines with J gene TRBJ1-3; tentatively, D is TRBD1 (5 bases). The CDR3 is 16 amino acids. Between the trimmed V and J ends, which lost 4 bases and 1 base, there was a span of 14 bases. Germline V CDR1 and CDR2: SEHNR, FQNEAQ (reference sequence). In DNA, the CDR3 is TGTGCCAGCAGCTCTTCCAGGGTTATTTCTGGAAACACCATATATTTT. Translated, it gives CASSSSRVISGNTIYF. Together with reference TRBV7-9 and TRBJ1-3, the CDR3 gives the full variable domain: DTGVSQNPRHKITKRGQNVTFRCDPISEHNRLYWYRQTLGQGPEFLTYFQNEAQLEKSRLLSDRFSAERPKGSFSTLEIQRTEQGDSAMYLCASSSSRVISGNTIYFGEGSWLTVV.

This chain uses TRBV28 with TRBJ2-7; 7 bases match TRBD1. This CDR3 comprises 14 residues. J gave up 5 bases and V 5 bases, and 9 bases lay outside the gene matches. CDR1 and CDR2 from the germline V gene are MDHEN and SYDVKM. CDR3 sequence reads: CASSIGTGENEQYF. Written as DNA, the CDR3 is TGTGCCAGCAGTATTGGCACAGGGGAGAACGAGCAGTACTTC.

The chain links TRBV5-4 to TRBJ2-1, with D perhaps matching TRBD2 (5 bases). There are 16 residues in the CDR3. V was cut by 5 bases and J by 0 bases, with 15 bases left in between. The germline V gene encodes CDR1 SGHNT and CDR2 YYREEE (reference sequence). CDR3 sequence reads: CASRPHPGSSYNEQFF. In DNA form, the CDR3 reads TGTGCCAGCAGGCCCCACCCGGGGAGCTCCTACAATGAGCAGTTCTTC.

V and J are TRBV5-1 and TRBJ1-1; no clear D gene. CDR1 SGHRS and CDR2 YFSETQ come from the germline V gene. The germline V and J ends were trimmed by 7 bases and 1 base, with 23 bases remaining between them. The CDR3 totals 17 residues. CDR3 amino acids: CASSAVGATRWNTEAFF. In DNA form, the CDR3 reads TGCGCCAGCTCCGCGGTAGGAGCCACACGGTGGAACACTGAAGCTTTCTTT.

V usage is TRBV28 and J usage is TRBJ1-2; perhaps TRBD1 as D (5 bases). The CDR3 loop spans 13 amino acids. With 6 bases removed from V and 2 bases from J, the gap between germline ends came to 10 bases. Germline values: CDR1 MDHEN, CDR2 SYDVKM. The DNA of the CDR3 is TGTGCCAGCAGGATTGACAGAAACTATGGCTACACCTTC. Translation: CASRIDRNYGYTF.

CDR3 residues: CASSARQGRNSPLHF. In DNA, the CDR3 is TGTGCCAGCAGCGCCCGACAGGGGCGGAATTCACCCCTCCACTTT. This sequence joins TRBV28 and TRBJ1-6; TRBD1 matches 8 bases. V was pared by 6 bases and J by 7 bases, with 8 bases of the junction left unmatched. The CDR3 totals 15 residues. Germline lookup yields CDR1 MDHEN and CDR2 SYDVKM.